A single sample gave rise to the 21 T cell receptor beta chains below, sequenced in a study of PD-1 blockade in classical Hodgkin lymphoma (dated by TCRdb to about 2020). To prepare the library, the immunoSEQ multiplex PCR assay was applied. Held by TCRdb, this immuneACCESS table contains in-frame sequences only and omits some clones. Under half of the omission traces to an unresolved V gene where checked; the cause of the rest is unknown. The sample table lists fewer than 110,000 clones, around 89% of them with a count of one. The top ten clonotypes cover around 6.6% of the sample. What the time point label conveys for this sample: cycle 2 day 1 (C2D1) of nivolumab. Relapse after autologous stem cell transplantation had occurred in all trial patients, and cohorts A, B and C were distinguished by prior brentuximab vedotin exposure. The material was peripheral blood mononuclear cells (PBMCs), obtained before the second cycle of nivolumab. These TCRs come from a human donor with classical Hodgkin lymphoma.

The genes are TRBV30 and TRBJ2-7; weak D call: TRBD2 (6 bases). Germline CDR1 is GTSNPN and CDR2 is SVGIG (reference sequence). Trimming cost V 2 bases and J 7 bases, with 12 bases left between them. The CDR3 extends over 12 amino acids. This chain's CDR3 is CAWSLGGREQYF. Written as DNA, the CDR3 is TGTGCCTGGAGTTTGGGGGGTCGGGAGCAGTACTTC.

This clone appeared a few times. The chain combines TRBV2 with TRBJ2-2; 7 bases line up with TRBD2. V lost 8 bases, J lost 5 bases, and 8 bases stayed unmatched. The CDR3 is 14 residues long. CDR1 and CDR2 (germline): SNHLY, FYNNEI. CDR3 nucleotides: TGTGCCAGCGAGGGAGGGTTTCAAACCGGGGAGCTGTTTTTT. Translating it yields CASEGGFQTGELFF.

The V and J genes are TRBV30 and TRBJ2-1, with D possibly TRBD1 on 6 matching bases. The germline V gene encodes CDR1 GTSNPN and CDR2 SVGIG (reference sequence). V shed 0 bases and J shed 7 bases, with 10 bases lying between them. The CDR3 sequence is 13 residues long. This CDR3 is CAWSVRGWNEQFF. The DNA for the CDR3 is TGTGCCTGGAGTGTCAGGGGCTGGAATGAGCAGTTCTTC.

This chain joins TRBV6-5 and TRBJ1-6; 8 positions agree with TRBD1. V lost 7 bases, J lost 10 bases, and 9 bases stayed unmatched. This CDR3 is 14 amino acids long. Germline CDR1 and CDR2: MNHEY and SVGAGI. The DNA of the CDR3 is TGTGCCAGCACCCCAGGGGGCGAAGGCTCACCCCTCCACTTT. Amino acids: CASTPGGEGSPLHF.

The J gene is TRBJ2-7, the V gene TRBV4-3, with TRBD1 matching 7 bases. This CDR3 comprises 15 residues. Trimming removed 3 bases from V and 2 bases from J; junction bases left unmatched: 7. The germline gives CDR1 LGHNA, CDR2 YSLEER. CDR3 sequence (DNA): TGCGCCAGCAGCCAGGCACCGGGACAGCCCTACGAGCAGTACTTC. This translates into CASSQAPGQPYEQYF.

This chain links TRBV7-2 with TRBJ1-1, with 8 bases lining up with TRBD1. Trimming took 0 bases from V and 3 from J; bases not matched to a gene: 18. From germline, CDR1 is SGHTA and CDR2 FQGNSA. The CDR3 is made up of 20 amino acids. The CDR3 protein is CASSLALSGGNWVRDTEAFF. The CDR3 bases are TGTGCCAGCAGCTTAGCGCTATCAGGGGGCAATTGGGTTAGGGACACTGAAGCTTTCTTT.

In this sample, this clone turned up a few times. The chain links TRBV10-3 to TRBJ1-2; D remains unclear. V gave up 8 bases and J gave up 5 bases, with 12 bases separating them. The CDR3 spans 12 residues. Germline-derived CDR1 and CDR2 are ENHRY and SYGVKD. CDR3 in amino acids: CAIAGVEYGYTF. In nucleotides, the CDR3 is TGTGCCATCGCGGGCGTCGAATATGGCTACACCTTC.

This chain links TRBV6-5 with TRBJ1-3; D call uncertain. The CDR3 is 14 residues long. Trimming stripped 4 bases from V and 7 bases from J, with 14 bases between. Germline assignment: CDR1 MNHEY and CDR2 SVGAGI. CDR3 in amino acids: CASSSPPQWNTIYF. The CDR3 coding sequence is TGTGCCAGCAGTTCTCCCCCCCAGTGGAACACCATATATTTT.

Here the CDR3 DNA reads TGTGCCAGCAGCTGGGAGCCAGGTTCCTACGAGCAGTACTTC. It is translated as CASSWEPGSYEQYF. The chain uses TRBV5-4 and TRBJ2-7, with TRBD2 as a possible D gene (5 bases). The V end lost 3 bases, the J end lost 1 base, and 11 bases lay between the germline ends. This CDR3 has 14 residues. Germline V CDR1 and CDR2: SGHNT, YYREEE (reference sequence). Looking up the rest from reference TRBV5-4 and TRBJ2-7 gives the full variable domain: ETGVTQSPTHLIKTRGQQVTLRCSSQSGHNTVSWYQQALGQGPQFIFQYYREEENGRGNFPPRFSGLQFPNYSSELNVNALELDDSALYLCASSWEPGSYEQYFGPGTRLTVT.

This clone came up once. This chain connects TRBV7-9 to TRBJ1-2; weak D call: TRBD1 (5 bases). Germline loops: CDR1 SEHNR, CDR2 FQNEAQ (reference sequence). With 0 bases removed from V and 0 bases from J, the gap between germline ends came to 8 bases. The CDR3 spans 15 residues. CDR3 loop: CASSLAATANYGYTF. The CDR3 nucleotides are TGTGCCAGCAGCTTAGCCGCGACAGCTAACTATGGCTACACCTTC.

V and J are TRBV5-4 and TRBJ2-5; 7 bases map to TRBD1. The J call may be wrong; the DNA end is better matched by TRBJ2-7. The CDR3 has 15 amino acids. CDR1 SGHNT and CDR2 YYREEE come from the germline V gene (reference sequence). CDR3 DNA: TGTGCCAGCAGCTTCCCGGGACAGAGTTCCTACGAGCAGTACTTC. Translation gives CASSFPGQSSYEQYF.

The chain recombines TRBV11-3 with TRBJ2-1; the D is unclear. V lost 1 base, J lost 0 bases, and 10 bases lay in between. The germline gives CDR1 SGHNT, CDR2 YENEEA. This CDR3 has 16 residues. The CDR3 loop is CASSLGGMSSYNEQFF. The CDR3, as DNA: TGTGCCAGCAGCTTAGGTGGCATGAGCTCCTACAATGAGCAGTTCTTC.

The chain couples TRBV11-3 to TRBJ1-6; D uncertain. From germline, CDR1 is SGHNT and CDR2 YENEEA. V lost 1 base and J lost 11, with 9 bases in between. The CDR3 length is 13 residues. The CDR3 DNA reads TGTGCCAGCAGCTTAGGGGCCTATACACCCCTCCACTTT. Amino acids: CASSLGAYTPLHF. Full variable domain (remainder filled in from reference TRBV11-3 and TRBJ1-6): EAGVVQSPRYKIIEKKQPVAFWCNPISGHNTLYWYLQNLGQGPELLIRYENEEAVDDSQLPKDRFSAERLKGVDSTLKIQPAELGDSAVYLCASSLGAYTPLHFGNGTRLTVT.

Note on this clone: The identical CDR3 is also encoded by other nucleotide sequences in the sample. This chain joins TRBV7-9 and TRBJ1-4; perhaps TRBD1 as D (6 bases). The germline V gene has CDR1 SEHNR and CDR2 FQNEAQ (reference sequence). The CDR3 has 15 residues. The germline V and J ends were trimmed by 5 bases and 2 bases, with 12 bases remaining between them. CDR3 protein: CASSPSGQTNEKLFF. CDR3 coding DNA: TGTGCCAGCAGCCCTAGCGGACAGACTAATGAAAAACTGTTTTTT.

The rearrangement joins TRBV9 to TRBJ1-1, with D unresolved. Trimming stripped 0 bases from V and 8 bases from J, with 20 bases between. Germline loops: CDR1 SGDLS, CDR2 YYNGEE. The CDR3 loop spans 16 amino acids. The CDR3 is CASSVDSLGGASEAFF. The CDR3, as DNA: TGTGCCAGCAGCGTAGACAGTCTCGGAGGAGCATCCGAAGCTTTCTTT. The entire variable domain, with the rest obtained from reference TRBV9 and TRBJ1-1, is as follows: DSGVTQTPKHLITATGQRVTLRCSPRSGDLSVYWYQQSLDQGLQFLIQYYNGEERAKGNILERFSAQQFPDLHSELNLSSLELGDSALYFCASSVDSLGGASEAFFGQGTRLTVV.

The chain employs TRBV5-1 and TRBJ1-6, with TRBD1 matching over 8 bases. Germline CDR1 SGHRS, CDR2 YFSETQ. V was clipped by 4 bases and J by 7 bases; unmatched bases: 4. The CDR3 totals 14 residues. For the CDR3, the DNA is TGCGCCAGCAGCCCCCGGGACAGGAATTCACCCCTCCACTTT. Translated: CASSPRDRNSPLHF.

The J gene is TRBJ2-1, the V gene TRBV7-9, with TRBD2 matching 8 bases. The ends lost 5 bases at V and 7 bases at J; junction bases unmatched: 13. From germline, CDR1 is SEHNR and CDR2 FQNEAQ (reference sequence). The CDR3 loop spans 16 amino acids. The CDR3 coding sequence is TGTGCCAGCAGCCCCAACCCACTAGCGGTGGCGAATGAGCAGTTCTTC. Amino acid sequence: CASSPNPLAVANEQFF. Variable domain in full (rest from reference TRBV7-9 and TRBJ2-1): DTGVSQNPRHKITKRGQNVTFRCDPISEHNRLYWYRQTLGQGPEFLTYFQNEAQLEKSRLLSDRFSAERPKGSFSTLEIQRTEQGDSAMYLCASSPNPLAVANEQFFGPGTRLTVL.

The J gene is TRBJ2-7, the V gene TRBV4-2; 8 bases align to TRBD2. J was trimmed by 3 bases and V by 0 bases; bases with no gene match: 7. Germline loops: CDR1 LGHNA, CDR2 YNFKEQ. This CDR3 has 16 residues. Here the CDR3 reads CASSQEAAGGYYEQYF. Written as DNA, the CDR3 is TGTGCCAGCAGCCAAGAGGCCGCGGGGGGATACTACGAGCAGTACTTC.

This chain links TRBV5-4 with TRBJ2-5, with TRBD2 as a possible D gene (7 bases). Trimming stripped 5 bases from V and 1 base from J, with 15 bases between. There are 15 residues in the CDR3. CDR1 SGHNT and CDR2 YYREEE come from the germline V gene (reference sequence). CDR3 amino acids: CASSRAAGAQETQYF. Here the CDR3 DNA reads TGTGCCAGCAGTCGAGCCGCGGGGGCCCAAGAGACCCAGTACTTC.

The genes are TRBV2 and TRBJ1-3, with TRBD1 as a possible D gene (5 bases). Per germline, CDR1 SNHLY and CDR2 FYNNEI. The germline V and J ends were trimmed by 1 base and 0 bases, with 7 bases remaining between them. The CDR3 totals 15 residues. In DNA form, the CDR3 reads TGTGCCAGCAGTGAAGACAGGCCCTCTGGAAACACCATATATTTT. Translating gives CASSEDRPSGNTIYF.

The CDR3 loop reads CASSSNSYEQYF. The CDR3 coding sequence is TGTGCCAGCAGTTCGAACAGCTACGAGCAGTACTTC. This rearrangement joins TRBV2 to TRBJ2-7; no clear D. The CDR3 runs 12 residues. The germline CDR1 and CDR2 sequences are SNHLY and FYNNEI. Trimming took 5 bases from V and 3 from J, leaving 8 bases between them. The whole variable domain, filled in from reference TRBV2 and TRBJ2-7, reads EPEVTQTPSHQVTQMGQEVILRCVPISNHLYFYWYRQILGQKVEFLVSFYNNEISEKSEIFDDQFSVERPDGSNFTLKIRSTKLEDSAMYFCASSSNSYEQYFGPGTRLTVT.